The 23 T cell receptor beta chains given below trace back to one sample, sequenced in a study of cytomegalovirus exposure and HLA in healthy donors. This table comes from immunoSEQ multiplex PCR, and its TCRdb copy is limited to in-frame clones, with some not included. The sample has about 58,000 clones; about nine tenths are singletons. The sample consisted of PBMCs. The receptors were sampled from a man between 18 and 29 years old in good health and CMV-seronegative.

J is TRBJ2-3 and V is TRBV11-3; D perhaps matches TRBD2 (5 bases). CDR1 is SGHNT and CDR2 is YENEEA in the germline V gene. The V end lost 5 bases, the J end lost 6 bases, and 9 bases lay between the germline ends. This CDR3 is built from 12 residues. The CDR3 reads CASSEGADTQYF. The CDR3 DNA reads TGTGCCAGCAGCGAGGGTGCGGATACGCAGTATTTT. Complete variable domain (other parts from reference TRBV11-3 and TRBJ2-3): EAGVVQSPRYKIIEKKQPVAFWCNPISGHNTLYWYLQNLGQGPELLIRYENEEAVDDSQLPKDRFSAERLKGVDSTLKIQPAELGDSAVYLCASSEGADTQYFGPGTRLTVL.

The chain recombines TRBV18 with TRBJ1-1; no clear D gene. The V end lost 3 bases, the J end lost 1 base, and 6 bases lay between the germline ends. The germline V gene has CDR1 KGHSH and CDR2 LQKENI. The CDR3 is 13 amino acids. CDR3 sequence reads: CASSPGTNTEAFF. As DNA, the CDR3 is TGTGCCAGCTCACCTGGCACGAACACTGAAGCTTTCTTT.

This chain connects TRBV28 to TRBJ2-7; D perhaps matches TRBD1 (6 bases). This CDR3 contains 13 residues. Trimming removed 6 bases at V and 4 bases at J, with 13 bases between. The germline CDR1 and CDR2 sequences are MDHEN and SYDVKM. The CDR3 nucleotides are TGTGCCAGCAGCCGACAGGTTCGATACGAGCAGTACTTC. Translation: CASSRQVRYEQYF.

The V gene is TRBV11-2, the J gene TRBJ2-7, with D tentatively TRBD1 (6 bases). This CDR3 contains 14 residues. Trimming removed 2 bases from V and 3 bases from J, with 11 bases in between. Germline V lookup: CDR1 SGHAT, CDR2 FQNNGV. CDR3 nucleotides: TGTGCCAGCAGCTTAACCCGGACAGTCTACGAGCAGTACTTC. Translated, it gives CASSLTRTVYEQYF.

This clone was seen just once. The chain is built from TRBV19 and TRBJ1-1; a possible D gene is TRBD1 (5 bases). From germline, CDR1 is LNHDA and CDR2 SQIVND (reference sequence). This CDR3 spans 11 amino acids. Trimming stripped 5 bases from V and 8 bases from J, with 9 bases between. CDR3 residues: CASSFGAEAFF. The CDR3 coding sequence is TGTGCCAGTAGTTTTGGGGCCGAAGCTTTCTTT.

The chain employs TRBV10-3 and TRBJ1-1; weak D call: TRBD1 (6 bases). Trimming pared 6 bases from V and 5 bases from J, leaving 13 bases between. This CDR3 region has 13 residues. Germline-derived CDR1 and CDR2 are ENHRY and SYGVKD. CDR3 amino acids: CAISVGGLTEAFF. Written as DNA, the CDR3 is TGTGCCATCAGCGTAGGGGGTTTGACTGAAGCTTTCTTT.

The rearrangement joins TRBV19 to TRBJ2-3; D gene uncertain. The CDR3 extends over 13 amino acids. CDR1 LNHDA and CDR2 SQIVND come from the germline V gene (reference sequence). V was cut by 7 bases and J by 3 bases, with 11 bases left in between. Written as DNA, the CDR3 is TGTGCCAGTACCTCAAGCCCGACAGATACGCAGTATTTT. It translates to CASTSSPTDTQYF.

This rearrangement joins TRBV7-2 to TRBJ1-2; the D gene is possibly TRBD1 (5 bases). Trimming took off 5 bases at V and 8 bases at J, with 18 bases between the two ends. CDR1 and CDR2 from the germline V gene are SGHTA and FQGNSA. The CDR3 extends over 14 amino acids. The chain's CDR3 is CASSPSGGGGGYTF. In DNA, the CDR3 is TGTGCCAGCAGCCCTAGCGGGGGTGGCGGCGGCTACACCTTC.

V is TRBV27 and J is TRBJ2-1; 16 bases fit TRBD2. Germline-derived CDR1 and CDR2 are MNHEY and SMNVEV (reference sequence). Losses at the gene ends were 7 bases for V and 8 bases for J; bases not matched to a gene: 8. The CDR3 spans 16 residues. In DNA form, the CDR3 reads TGTGCCAGCACCTCGGGACTAGCGGGAGGGCCGGATGAGCAGTTCTTC. Protein: CASTSGLAGGPDEQFF.

The chain joins TRBV25-1 to TRBJ2-5, with D perhaps TRBD2 (5 bases). Germline CDR1 and CDR2: MGHDK and SYGVNS. The CDR3 has 15 residues. Trimming took 5 bases from V and 5 from J, leaving 18 bases between them. CDR3 sequence: CASSRLGGRGETQYF. The DNA of the CDR3 is TGTGCCAGCAGTCGCCTCGGTGGGCGCGGGGAGACCCAGTACTTC.

The chain is built from TRBV7-9 and TRBJ2-3; maybe TRBD2 (6 bases). The CDR3 extends over 16 amino acids. The germline CDR1 and CDR2 sequences are SEHNR and FQNEAQ (reference sequence). V was pared by 7 bases and J by 1 base, with 18 bases between. In DNA form, the CDR3 reads TGTGCCAGCATTAAAGGGTCGGGGGTCCGCACAGATACGCAGTATTTT. Translation gives CASIKGSGVRTDTQYF.

The rearrangement uses TRBV7-2 and TRBJ2-7; 7 bases are a match to TRBD2. V lost 5 bases and J lost 7; bases outside the gene matches: 11. The germline gives CDR1 SGHTA, CDR2 FQGNSA. This CDR3 contains 14 residues. Here the CDR3 DNA reads TGTGCCAGCAGCCCTGCAGCGGGGCCGGGGGAGCAGTACTTC. This encodes CASSPAAGPGEQYF. Based on the CDR3 plus reference TRBV7-2 and TRBJ2-7, the full variable domain is GAGVSQSPSNKVTEKGKDVELRCDPISGHTALYWYRQSLGQGLEFLIYFQGNSAPDKSGLPSDRFSAERTGGSVSTLTIQRTQQEDSAVYLCASSPAAGPGEQYFGPGTRLTVT.

The J gene is TRBJ2-3, the V gene TRBV5-8, with TRBD2 matching over 7 bases. Germline lookup yields CDR1 SGHTS and CDR2 YDEGEE. Trimming at V came to 0 bases and at J to 5 bases, leaving 6 bases not matched to a gene. The CDR3 length is 15 residues. Here the CDR3 reads CASSLAGTGGDTQYF. The CDR3 coding sequence is TGTGCCAGCAGCTTGGCTGGGACGGGAGGAGATACGCAGTATTTT.

The CDR3 protein is CASSQLGLALTEQFF. In DNA, the CDR3 is TGCGCCAGCAGCCAGTTGGGACTAGCGTTGACTGAGCAGTTCTTC. The chain uses TRBV4-1 and TRBJ2-1, with 10 bases matching TRBD2. After removal of 3 bases from V and 9 bases from J, the junction contained 8 bases not matched to a gene. Per germline, CDR1 MGHRA and CDR2 YSYEKL. This CDR3 has 15 amino acids.

This rearrangement joins TRBV5-6 to TRBJ1-5, with D unresolved. Germline V CDR1 and CDR2: SGHDT, YYEEEE. V shed 2 bases and J shed 6 bases, with 6 bases lying between them. The CDR3 covers 12 residues. Here the CDR3 reads CASSLIGQPQHF. CDR3 coding DNA: TGTGCCAGCAGCTTAATCGGTCAGCCCCAGCATTTT.

The rearrangement uses TRBV13 and TRBJ2-7; possibly TRBD2 for D (6 bases). CDR3 length: 15 residues. Between the trimmed V and J ends, which lost 4 bases and 0 bases, there was a span of 13 bases. The germline V gene encodes CDR1 PRHDT and CDR2 FYEKMQ (reference sequence). The CDR3 DNA sequence: TGTGCCAGCAGCTCCACTAGCTATAGCTCCTACGAGCAGTACTTC. It yields the protein CASSSTSYSSYEQYF. Complete variable domain (other parts from reference TRBV13 and TRBJ2-7): AAGVIQSPRHLIKEKRETATLKCYPIPRHDTVYWYQQGPGQDPQFLISFYEKMQSDKGSIPDRFSAQQFSDYHSELNMSSLELGDSALYFCASSSTSYSSYEQYFGPGTRLTVT.

This chain joins TRBV5-6 and TRBJ2-1, with 7 bases lining up with TRBD2. J lost 9 bases, V lost 4 bases, and 10 bases had no gene match. Germline V lookup: CDR1 SGHDT, CDR2 YYEEEE. This CDR3 comprises 14 residues. The CDR3 bases are TGTGCCAGCAGCATTGGACTAGTTGTGGGTGAGCAGTTCTTC. Protein: CASSIGLVVGEQFF. Combining the CDR3 with reference TRBV5-6 and TRBJ2-1 gives the whole variable domain DAGVTQSPTHLIKTRGQQVTLRCSPKSGHDTVSWYQQALGQGPQFIFQYYEEEERQRGNFPDRFSGHQFPNYSSELNVNALLLGDSALYLCASSIGLVVGEQFFGPGTRLTVL.

V and J are TRBV27 and TRBJ2-7, with 7 bases lining up with TRBD1. Germline V gives CDR1 MNHEY, CDR2 SMNVEV (reference sequence). With 0 bases clipped from V and 6 bases from J, the junction kept 8 bases outside the gene matches. This CDR3 has 15 residues. The CDR3 DNA reads as TGTGCCAGCAGTTTATCGCTCGGGACAGCGCGCGAGCAGTACTTC. Protein product: CASSLSLGTAREQYF.

In its sample, this clone was seen a few times. V and J are TRBV5-1 and TRBJ2-3; weak D call: TRBD2 (5 bases). This CDR3 has 12 amino acids. V lost 2 bases to trimming and J lost 5 bases, with 6 bases between them. In germline, CDR1 is SGHRS, CDR2 YFSETQ. The CDR3 bases are TGCGCCAGCAGCTTTGGAGGAGATACGCAGTATTTT. It specifies CASSFGGDTQYF.

The chain has TRBV10-2 and TRBJ1-4; D unresolved. Looked up from germline, CDR1 is WSHSY and CDR2 is SAAADI. This CDR3 spans 15 amino acids. V lost 3 bases, J lost 6 bases, and 14 bases lay in between. The CDR3 DNA reads TGCGCCAGCAGTGACGGGTCTCGGGGTTATGAAAAACTGTTTTTT. The encoded protein is CASSDGSRGYEKLFF.

The chain couples TRBV5-1 to TRBJ2-7, with D hard to call. CDR1 is SGHRS, CDR2 YFSETQ, per germline. CDR3 length: 15 residues. V was trimmed by 0 bases and J by 3 bases, leaving 13 bases between them. The DNA for the CDR3 is TGCGCCAGCAGCTTGGTGGGCAGGATTGACTACGAGCAGTACTTC. It specifies CASSLVGRIDYEQYF. Variable domain in full (rest from reference TRBV5-1 and TRBJ2-7): KAGVTQTPRYLIKTRGQQVTLSCSPISGHRSVSWYQQTPGQGLQFLFEYFSETQRNKGNFPGRFSGRQFSNSRSEMNVSTLELGDSALYLCASSLVGRIDYEQYFGPGTRLTVT.

This clone has just a few counts. This sequence joins TRBV14 and TRBJ2-1; 11 bases line up with TRBD2. CDR1 is SGHDN and CDR2 is FVKESK in the germline V gene. Trimming cost V 1 base and J 6 bases; bases outside gene matches: 2. This CDR3 region has 15 residues. The CDR3 sequence is CASSQVAGGSNEQFF. CDR3 bases: TGTGCCAGCAGCCAAGTAGCGGGAGGGTCCAATGAGCAGTTCTTC.

This chain joins TRBV29-1 and TRBJ2-3; TRBD2 aligns across 9 bases. Germline lookup yields CDR1 SQVTM and CDR2 ANQGSEA. The CDR3 consists of 14 residues. The J segment lost 2 bases and the V segment lost 8 bases, leaving 8 bases of the junction unmatched. The CDR3 sequence: CSLSVAGVTDTQYF. CDR3 DNA: TGCAGCCTTTCGGTAGCGGGAGTCACAGATACGCAGTATTTT.